This T cell receptor beta chain was captured in a study of blood T cell repertoires in COVID-19. The assay was immunoSEQ multiplex PCR, and TCRdb's table has in-frame clones only and misses some. The profile shows approximately 150,000 clones, 84% of them singletons. This clone was observed a handful of times. The CDR3 sequence is 17 residues long. Germline V gives CDR1 MNHNS, CDR2 SASEGT. Trimming took 4 bases from V and 1 from J; bases not matched to a gene: 8. Seattle patient enrollment occurred during active infection, with longitudinal follow-up thereafter. V is TRBV6-1 and J is TRBJ2-7; 12 positions agree with TRBD2. The clonotype originates from a woman of 80 years or more with COVID-19, enrolled during active disease. Material for sequencing was peripheral blood. This chain's CDR3 is CASSVGLAGGLSYEQYF. Written as DNA, the CDR3 is TGTGCCAGCAGTGTGGGGCTAGCGGGAGGGCTGTCCTACGAGCAGTACTTC.